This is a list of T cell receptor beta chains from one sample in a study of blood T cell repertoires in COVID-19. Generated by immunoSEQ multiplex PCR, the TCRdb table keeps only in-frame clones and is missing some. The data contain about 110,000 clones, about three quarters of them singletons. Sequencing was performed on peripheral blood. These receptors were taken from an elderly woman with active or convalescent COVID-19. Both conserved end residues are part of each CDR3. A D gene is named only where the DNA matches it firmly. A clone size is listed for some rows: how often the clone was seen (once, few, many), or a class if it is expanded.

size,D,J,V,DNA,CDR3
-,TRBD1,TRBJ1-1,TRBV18,TGTGCCAGCTCAGCGGGACAGCCCCCGTACACTGAAGCTTTCTTT,CASSAGQPPYTEAFF
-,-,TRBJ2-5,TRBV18,TGTGCCAGCTCACCGAAAAGGTCCGGAGGTCAAGAGACCCAGTACTTC,CASSPKRSGGQETQYF
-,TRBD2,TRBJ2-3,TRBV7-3,TGTGCCAGCAGCTCCAGGCCGGGACTAGCGGGAGCCCCAGATACGCAGTATTTT,CASSSRPGLAGAPDTQYF
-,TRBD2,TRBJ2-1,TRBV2,TGTGCCCGGGGCGGGAGGGGGCAGTTCTTC,CARGGRGQFF
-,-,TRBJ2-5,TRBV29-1,TGCAGCGTTGAGCCCGCTAGGTCAGGGGAGACCCAGTACTTC,CSVEPARSGETQYF
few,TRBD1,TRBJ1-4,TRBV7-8,TGTGCCAGCAGCTTAGTTGCAGGGGGCGCCGCGGTAGGGGAAAAACTGTTTTTT,CASSLVAGGAAVGEKLFF
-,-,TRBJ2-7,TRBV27,TGTGCCAGCAGTTTATCAGGACACCAATCCTACGAGCAGTACTTC,CASSLSGHQSYEQYF
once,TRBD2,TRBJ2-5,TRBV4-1,TGCGCCAGCAGCCGAGTTTTAAAGCGGGAGGGCCGGGAGACCCAGTACTTC,CASSRVLKREGRETQYF
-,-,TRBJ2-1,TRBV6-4,TGTACAGCTGGGGGGAATGAGCAGTTCTTC,CTAGGNEQFF
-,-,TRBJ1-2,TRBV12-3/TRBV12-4,TGTGCCAGCAGTTTAAGGGGAGGGTTTGGCTACACCTTC,CASSLRGGFGYTF
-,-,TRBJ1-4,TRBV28,TGTGCCAGCAGTTTATTTTTTCGGTCAACTAATGAAAAACTGTTTTTT,CASSLFFRSTNEKLFF
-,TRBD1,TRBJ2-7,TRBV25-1,TGTGCCAGCAGTGACGCGGGACAGGGGCCTCAGTACTTC,CASSDAGQGPQYF
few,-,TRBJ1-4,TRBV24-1,TGTGCCACCAGTGATACGACCGGGGAAGGTGAAAAACTGTTTTTT,CATSDTTGEGEKLFF
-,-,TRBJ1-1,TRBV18,TGTGCCAGCTCACCACCGAGTTTGAACACTGAAGCTTTCTTT,CASSPPSLNTEAFF
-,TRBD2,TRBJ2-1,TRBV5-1,TGCGCCAGCAGCCCGGGCGGGGGGACCACTAACAATGAGCAGTTCTTC,CASSPGGGTTNNEQFF
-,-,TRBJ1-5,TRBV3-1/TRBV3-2,TGTGCCAGCAGCCCGCGCAGGGAAAATCAGCCCCAGCATTTT,CASSPRRENQPQHF
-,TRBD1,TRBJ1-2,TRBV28,TGTGCCAGCAGTTTGTGGAGGGGGCCCCTCTATGGCTACACCTTC,CASSLWRGPLYGYTF
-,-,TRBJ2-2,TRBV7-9,TGTGCCAGCAGCTTAGTTTGGCGGGGAAACACCGGGGAGCTGTTTTTT,CASSLVWRGNTGELFF
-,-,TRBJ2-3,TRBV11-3,TGTGCCAGCAGCCTACTCGCAGGGGGGACAGATACGCAGTATTTT,CASSLLAGGTDTQYF
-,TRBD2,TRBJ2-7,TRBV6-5,TGTGCCAGCAGTTGGACTAGCGGGAAAGGCGAGCAGTACTTC,CASSWTSGKGEQYF
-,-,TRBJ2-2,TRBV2,TGTGCCAGCACAGGACTAGGAGGGGGCACCGGGGAGCTGTTTTTT,CASTGLGGGTGELFF
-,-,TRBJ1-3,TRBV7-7,TGTGCTAGCAGCTTAGCGGGTCGGGGGTTAAACACCATATATTTT,CASSLAGRGLNTIYF
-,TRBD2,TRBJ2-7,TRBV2,TGTGCCAGCGCCGGATCACTAGCGGGAGACTACGAGCAGTACTTC,CASAGSLAGDYEQYF
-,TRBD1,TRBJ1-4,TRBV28,TGTGCCAGCAGCATGACAGGGGTGGATGAAAAACTGTTTTTT,CASSMTGVDEKLFF
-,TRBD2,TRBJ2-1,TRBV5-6,TGTGCCAGCAGCTTGCTAGCGGCTGAGCAGTTCTTC,CASSLLAAEQFF
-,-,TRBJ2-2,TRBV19,TGTGCCAGTAGCCGACTAGAGGCCGGGGAGCTGTTTTTT,CASSRLEAGELFF
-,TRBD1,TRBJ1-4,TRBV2,TGTGCCAGCAAGCCTCAGACAGGGATTAATGAAAAACTGTTTTTT,CASKPQTGINEKLFF
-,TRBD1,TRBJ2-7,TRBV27,TGTGCCAGCAGTTTCCGGGACCGACAGGGGTTTCGCGAGCAGTACTTC,CASSFRDRQGFREQYF
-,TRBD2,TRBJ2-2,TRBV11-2,TGTGCCAGCAGCTTAGGCCCTAGCGGGGGGAACACCGGGGAGCTGTTTTTT,CASSLGPSGGNTGELFF
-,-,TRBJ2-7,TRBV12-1,TGTGCCAGCAGCTTCCCTACTAGCGGGACCGGTGCGAGCTCCTACGAGCAGTACTTC,CASSFPTSGTGASSYEQYF
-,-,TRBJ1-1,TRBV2,TGTGCCAGCAGGGAGACAGACGAAGCTTTCTTT,CASRETDEAFF
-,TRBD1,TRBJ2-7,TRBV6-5,TGTGCCAGCAGTTGGACAGGGGGCGTGTACGAGCAGTACTTC,CASSWTGGVYEQYF
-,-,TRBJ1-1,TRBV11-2,TGTGCCAGCAGCTTAGTCCCGGGGAGCACTGAAGCTTTCTTT,CASSLVPGSTEAFF
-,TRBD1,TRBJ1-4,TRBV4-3,TGCGCCAGCAGCCATCAGGACAGGGAGGATGAAAAACTGTTTTTT,CASSHQDREDEKLFF
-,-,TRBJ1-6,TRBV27,TGTGCCAGCAGTAGCGCGGTTTCACCCCTCCACTTT,CASSSAVSPLHF
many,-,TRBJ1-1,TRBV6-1,TGTGCCAGCAGTGAAACAGGGAACACTGAAGCTTTCTTT,CASSETGNTEAFF
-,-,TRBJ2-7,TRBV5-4,TGTGCCAGCAGCTTGCTTGACAGCAAATACGAGCAGTACTTC,CASSLLDSKYEQYF
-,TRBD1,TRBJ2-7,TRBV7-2,TGTGCCAGCAGCCCGGGACAGGGATCAACCTACGAGCAGTACTTC,CASSPGQGSTYEQYF
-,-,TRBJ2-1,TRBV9,TGTGCCAGCAGCGTAGGCTCCGACTACGACAATGAGCAGTTCTTC,CASSVGSDYDNEQFF
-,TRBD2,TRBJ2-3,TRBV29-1,TGCAGCGCTCAAAGCAACCTAGCGGGAGGAGGAGATACGCAGTATTTT,CSAQSNLAGGGDTQYF